These 21 T cell receptor beta chains came from one sample sequenced in a study of early T cells in non-severe SARS-CoV-2 infection. TCRdb re-called the 5' RACE reads with MiXCR, one entry per CDR3 protein. The sample includes 34,000 or so distinct CDR3 sequences, about 10% of them seen just once. The sequencing input was whole blood. The receptors shown here come from an adult who was a healthcare worker with PCR-confirmed SARS-CoV-2 infection or an uninfected control (not recorded which).

The table lists this clonotype with many counts. The CDR3 nucleotides read TGTGCCAGTAGTATGGGACAGACCACAGATACGCAGTATTTT. It is translated as CASSMGQTTDTQYF. The genes are TRBV19 and TRBJ2-3, with 7 bases matching TRBD1. Germline-derived CDR1 and CDR2 are LNHDA and SQIVND (reference sequence). The CDR3 runs to 14 residues. Germline trimming cut 3 bases from V and 2 bases from J; bases unmatched to any gene: 2.

The V call is TRBV7-3, the J call TRBJ2-1; no clear D. The CDR3 consists of 13 residues. Germline lookup yields CDR1 SGHTA and CDR2 FQGTGA. Trimming removed 3 bases at V and 2 bases at J, with 5 bases between. As DNA, the CDR3 is TGTGCCAGCAGCTTTAACCCCTACAATGAGCAGTTCTTC. This translates into CASSFNPYNEQFF.

This clonotype occurred a few times. The rearrangement uses TRBV6-5 and TRBJ2-7; D gene uncertain. Between the trimmed V and J ends, which lost 6 bases and 5 bases, there was a span of 8 bases. CDR3 length: 11 amino acids. CDR1 is MNHEY, CDR2 SVGAGI, per germline. The CDR3 nucleotides are TGTGCCAGCAGCTTAGAAGACGAGCAGTACTTC. As protein: CASSLEDEQYF.

The genes are TRBV5-4 and TRBJ2-7, with TRBD1 as a possible D gene (6 bases). CDR3 length: 14 amino acids. Germline loops: CDR1 SGHNT, CDR2 YYREEE (reference sequence). Trimming removed 2 bases at V and 5 bases at J, with 14 bases between. As DNA, the CDR3 is TGTGCCAGCAGCTTCAGGGGCGCGTCCGACGAGCAGTACTTC. Translated: CASSFRGASDEQYF. Using reference TRBV5-4 and TRBJ2-7 for the parts outside the CDR3, the full variable domain is ETGVTQSPTHLIKTRGQQVTLRCSSQSGHNTVSWYQQALGQGPQFIFQYYREEENGRGNFPPRFSGLQFPNYSSELNVNALELDDSALYLCASSFRGASDEQYFGPGTRLTVT.

The J gene is TRBJ2-4, the V gene TRBV20-1; the match to TRBD1 covers 8 bases. The V segment lost 6 bases and the J segment 2 bases; nucleotides outside the gene matches: 9. Germline CDR1 reads DFQATT; CDR2 reads SNEGSKA (reference sequence). This CDR3 comprises 15 residues. The CDR3 DNA is TGCAGTGCGCGACAGGGGCTTGGGTCCAAAAACATTCAGTACTTC. Its protein product is CSARQGLGSKNIQYF.

This clonotype has ten or more counts. The V call is TRBV12-3 or TRBV12-4, the J call TRBJ1-6; 9 nucleotides agree with TRBD1. This CDR3 has 14 amino acids. V lost 7 bases to trimming and J lost 9 bases; unmatched junction nucleotides: 7. Here the CDR3 DNA reads TGTGCCAGCACCTCCCGGGACAGGGCTTCACCCCTCCACTTT. It encodes CASTSRDRASPLHF.

The sample holds many counts of this clonotype. The chain links TRBV28 to TRBJ1-2; possible D gene TRBD1, 6 bases. The CDR3 loop spans 17 amino acids. Germline V lookup: CDR1 MDHEN, CDR2 SYDVKM. V was pared by 5 bases and J by 3 bases, with 22 bases between. CDR3 residues: CASSLLTTGLRDYGYTF. The CDR3 bases are TGTGCCAGCAGTCTCCTCACTACAGGGCTGCGAGACTATGGCTACACCTTC.

This clonotype was picked up many times. The gene calls are TRBV7-2 and TRBJ2-5; D unclear. The CDR3 sequence is 12 residues long. The germline V gene has CDR1 SGHTA and CDR2 FQGNSA. Deletions cut 5 bases from V and 5 bases from J, with 9 bases between. CDR3 bases: TGTGCCAGCAGCGAGTACGGGGAGACCCAGTACTTC. Translation: CASSEYGETQYF.

This clonotype was counted many times. CDR3 sequence (DNA): TGTGCCATCGGCCTCCTAGAAGGGGTCTCCTACGAGCAGTACTTC. Its translation: CAIGLLEGVSYEQYF. This chain uses TRBV10-3 with TRBJ2-7; a weak D match, TRBD1 (5 bases). The CDR3 length is 15 residues. V dropped 8 bases and J dropped 0 bases, with 17 bases sitting between them. CDR1 and CDR2 (germline): ENHRY, SYGVKD.

The sample holds many counts of this clonotype. The chain joins TRBV18 to TRBJ1-4; the match to TRBD1 covers 8 bases. The CDR3 totals 15 residues. Germline V lookup: CDR1 KGHSH, CDR2 LQKENI. V lost 3 bases and J lost 2; bases outside the gene matches: 2. The CDR3 region is CASSPRGPTNEKLFF. CDR3 sequence (DNA): TGTGCCAGCTCACCCAGGGGGCCGACTAATGAAAAACTGTTTTTT.

This clonotype was recorded at least ten times. This chain uses TRBV7-3 with TRBJ2-2, with D possibly TRBD2 on 5 matching bases. The CDR3 runs to 13 residues. CDR1 and CDR2 (germline): SGHTA, FQGTGA. The germline V and J ends were trimmed by 5 bases and 7 bases, with 11 bases remaining between them. The CDR3 DNA follows: TGTGCCAGCAGCCCCGACGGGGTCGGGGAGCTGTTTTTT. Translating it yields CASSPDGVGELFF.

This clonotype came up a few times. The CDR3 protein is CSARRDRGGYTF. The CDR3 DNA follows: TGCAGTGCTAGACGGGACAGGGGTGGCTACACCTTC. This sequence joins TRBV20-1 and TRBJ1-2; 10 nucleotides line up with TRBD1. Germline V CDR1 and CDR2: DFQATT, SNEGSKA (reference sequence). This CDR3 comprises 12 residues. The V gene end was trimmed by 2 bases and the J gene end by 7 bases; junction bases not matched to a gene: 1.

This clonotype came up many times. The gene calls are TRBV6-2 or TRBV6-3 and TRBJ1-1, with D uncertain. Between the trimmed V and J ends, which lost 11 bases and 0 bases, there was a span of 13 bases. Germline V gene lookup returns CDR1 MNHEY and CDR2 SVGEGT. This CDR3 region has 13 residues. The CDR3 DNA sequence: TGTGCCTCAGCTACCAGGATGAACACTGAAGCTTTCTTT. It translates to CASATRMNTEAFF.

This clonotype has at least ten counts. The chain couples TRBV30 to TRBJ1-1; D is undetermined. Deletions cut 5 bases from V and 6 bases from J, with 10 bases between. CDR1 and CDR2 (germline): GTSNPN, SVGIG (reference sequence). The CDR3 has 11 residues. Written as DNA, the CDR3 is TGTGCCTGGTATGGTAAGGCTGAAGCTTTCTTT. As protein: CAWYGKAEAFF.

Many counts were recorded for this clonotype. The CDR3 region has the DNA TGTGCCAGCAGTGAAGCTGGCGGCGCCTATGGCTACACCTTC. Its protein is CASSEAGGAYGYTF. This sequence joins TRBV6-1 and TRBJ1-2; D gene uncertain. CDR1 MNHNS and CDR2 SASEGT come from the germline V gene. The CDR3 is 14 amino acids. V dropped 0 bases and J dropped 4 bases, with 9 bases sitting between them.

This clonotype was counted at least ten times. The rearrangement uses TRBV6-6 and TRBJ2-5; 7 bases are a match to TRBD2. The V gene's germline CDR1 is MNHNY and CDR2 SVGAGI (reference sequence). The CDR3 consists of 14 residues. J gave up 0 bases and V 10 bases, and 8 bases lay outside the gene matches. CDR3 sequence reads: CATKGGQDQETQYF. The CDR3, as DNA: TGTGCCACAAAGGGAGGGCAGGACCAAGAGACCCAGTACTTC.

About this clonotype: A much larger clone differs by one base, so this may be a read error. The chain joins TRBV6-2 or TRBV6-3 to TRBJ1-5; 7 nucleotides agree with TRBD1. Per the germline V gene, CDR1 is MNHEY and CDR2 is SVGEGT. The CDR3 loop spans 14 amino acids. V was pared by 6 bases and J by 5 bases, with 7 bases of the junction left unmatched. Here the CDR3 DNA reads TGTGCCAGCAGCCTCGACAGGGAGGATCAGCCCCAGCATTTT. It translates to CASSLDREDQPQHF.

The V call is TRBV11-3, the J call TRBJ1-1; D is undetermined. The CDR3 sequence is 13 residues long. Germline V gene lookup returns CDR1 SGHNT and CDR2 YENEEA. V shed 5 bases and J shed 3 bases, with 10 bases lying between them. CDR3 sequence reads: CASSIWADTEAFF. In DNA form, the CDR3 reads TGTGCCAGCAGCATCTGGGCGGACACTGAAGCTTTCTTT.

The V call is TRBV6-9, the J call TRBJ2-5; D ambiguous. Germline-derived CDR1 and CDR2 are MNHGY and SVAAGI. This CDR3 has 15 residues. V was trimmed by 2 bases and J by 0 bases, leaving 10 bases between them. The CDR3 DNA sequence: TGTGCCAGCAGTTATCCCTCCAGGTACCAAGAGACCCAGTACTTC. This sequence encodes CASSYPSRYQETQYF.

The CDR3 DNA reads TGTGCCATCAAAGCGGGGGACTATGGCTACACCTTC. This codes for CAIKAGDYGYTF. This chain joins TRBV10-3 and TRBJ1-2; possibly TRBD1 for D (5 bases). Deletions cut 7 bases from V and 3 bases from J, with 9 bases between. Germline V gene sequence: CDR1 ENHRY, CDR2 SYGVKD. The CDR3 length is 12 residues.

The rearrangement joins TRBV30 to TRBJ1-2; no firm D call. The CDR3 is made up of 12 amino acids. The V end was cut by 1 base, the J end by 1 base, with 4 bases between. Looked up from germline, CDR1 is GTSNPN and CDR2 is SVGIG (reference sequence). The CDR3 coding sequence is TGTGCCTGGAGTGACTATAACTATGGCTACACCTTC. This codes for CAWSDYNYGYTF.